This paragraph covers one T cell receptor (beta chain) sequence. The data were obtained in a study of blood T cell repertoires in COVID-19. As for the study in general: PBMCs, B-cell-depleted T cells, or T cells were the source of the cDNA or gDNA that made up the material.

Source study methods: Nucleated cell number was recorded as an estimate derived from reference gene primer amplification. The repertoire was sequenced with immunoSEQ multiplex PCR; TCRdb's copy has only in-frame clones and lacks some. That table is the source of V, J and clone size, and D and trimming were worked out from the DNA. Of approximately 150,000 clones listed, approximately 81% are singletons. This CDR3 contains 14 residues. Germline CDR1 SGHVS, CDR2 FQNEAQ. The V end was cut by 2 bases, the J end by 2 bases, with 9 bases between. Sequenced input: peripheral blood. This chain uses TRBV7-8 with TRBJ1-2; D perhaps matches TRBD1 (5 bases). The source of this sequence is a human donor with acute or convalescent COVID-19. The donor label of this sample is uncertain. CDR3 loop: CASSLQGLNYGYTF. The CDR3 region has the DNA TGTGCCAGCAGCTTACAGGGTCTGAACTATGGCTACACCTTC.